These T cell receptor beta chains were read from a single sample in a study of blood T cell repertoires in COVID-19. Only in-frame clones appear in the TCRdb table, and some are missing; sequencing was by immunoSEQ multiplex PCR. The sample consists of 150,000 to 200,000 clones, around nine tenths of them appearing once. The sequenced sample consisted of peripheral blood. The source is a woman in her 70s with COVID-19, enrolled during active disease. Both conserved end residues are part of each CDR3. D genes are given only for firm matches. Only part of the rows carry a size: once, few, many, or a class if the clone is expanded.

v_call	clone_size	j_call	d_call	cdr3_nt	cdr3_aa
TRBV27	NA	TRBJ2-7	NA	TGTGCCAGCAGTTTGGGCAGGGGCTACGAGCAGTACTTC	CASSLGRGYEQYF
TRBV10-3	NA	TRBJ2-5	NA	TGTGCCATCAGGAGGCGGTCCCAAGAGACCCAGTACTTC	CAIRRRSQETQYF
TRBV30	NA	TRBJ1-2	TRBD1	TGTGCCTGGAGTGTACGCAGACAGGGAAGCTATGGCTACACCTTC	CAWSVRRQGSYGYTF
TRBV6-5	NA	TRBJ1-5	NA	TGTGCCAGCTCGGTGACAGTTAACAATCAGCCCCAGCATTTT	CASSVTVNNQPQHF
TRBV30	NA	TRBJ2-1	TRBD2	TGTGCCTGGAGTGTAAGTTGGGGTCTAGCGGGAGAGTATGAGCAGTTCTTC	CAWSVSWGLAGEYEQFF
TRBV28	once	TRBJ1-6	NA	TGTGCCAGCAGCGGTAGCAGCTCCTATAATTCACCCCTCCACTTT	CASSGSSSYNSPLHF
TRBV6-5	NA	TRBJ2-7	NA	TGTGCCAGCTGGGGCGTCTACGAGCAGTACTTC	CASWGVYEQYF
TRBV18	few	TRBJ2-2	TRBD2	TGTGCCAGCTCACCTTCAAGCGCGGGAGCGGTCGGGGAGCTGTTTTTT	CASSPSSAGAVGELFF
TRBV7-2	NA	TRBJ2-7	NA	TGTGCCAGCAGCTTAATGTTGGCATTAACCTACGAGCAGTACTTC	CASSLMLALTYEQYF
TRBV18	once	TRBJ1-1	NA	TGTGCCAGCTCACCACTACGAGGCGCCACATTGAACACTGAAGCTTTCTTT	CASSPLRGATLNTEAFF
TRBV2	once	TRBJ2-7	NA	TGTGCCAGCAGTCGGACTGACGGAGAGCAGTACTTC	CASSRTDGEQYF
TRBV5-1	NA	TRBJ2-5	NA	TGCGCCAGCAGCTTGCGGACAGTAGAGACCCAGTACTTC	CASSLRTVETQYF
TRBV7-2	NA	TRBJ2-7	TRBD2	TGTGCCAGCAGGAGGAGCGGGAGGGCTTACGAGCAGTACTTC	CASRRSGRAYEQYF
TRBV9	NA	TRBJ2-1	NA	TGTGCCAGCAGCGCAACAGGGATAGAGGCCTACAATGAGCAGTTCTTC	CASSATGIEAYNEQFF
TRBV10-3	NA	TRBJ2-1	TRBD2	TGTGCCACCACCAAAACGGGACTAGATAACAATGAGCAGTTCTTC	CATTKTGLDNNEQFF
TRBV7-2	NA	TRBJ2-7	TRBD2	TGTGCCAGCAGCTTAGATGTTAGGGCTAGCGGGCCCCCAGGCTACGAGCAGTACTTC	CASSLDVRASGPPGYEQYF
TRBV6-1	once	TRBJ1-6	NA	TGTGCCAGCAGTGAACCTCCCCTTGCGAGTTATTCACCCCTCCACTTT	CASSEPPLASYSPLHF
TRBV5-1	NA	TRBJ1-1	TRBD1	TGCGCCAGCAGCATACAGGGGGCAGGTGACACTGAAGCTTTCTTT	CASSIQGAGDTEAFF
TRBV30	NA	TRBJ1-3	NA	TGTGCCTGGGGAGGTCGACAGTTCTCTGGAAACACCATATATTTT	CAWGGRQFSGNTIYF